The rows below give T cell receptor beta chains drawn from one sample of a study of CD8 T cells in ankylosing spondylitis. TCRdb re-derived calls from the 5' RACE reads in MiXCR, one entry per CDR3 protein. Of approximately 240,000 distinct CDR3 sequences detected, about 10% appear once; the ten largest clones hold 2.6%. The sample was blood, either unsorted or a sorted T cell fraction (not recorded which). The receptors derive from a male donor with ankylosing spondylitis or in good health (not recorded which). Both conserved end residues are part of each CDR3. Each record gives: clone size, J gene, D gene, V gene, CDR3 DNA, CDR3 protein. A D gene is named only where the DNA matches it firmly. Size is stated for part of the rows, as once, few or many counts, or as a class when the clone is expanded.

size: many; J: TRBJ2-7; D: TRBD2; V: TRBV20-1; DNA: TGCAGTGCTAAATCTAGCGGGGCCTCCTACGAGCAGTACTTC; CDR3: CSAKSSGASYEQYF
size: .; J: TRBJ2-7; D: .; V: TRBV4-2; DNA: TGTGCCAGGAGCCCCGGGGTGTACTGCGAGCAGTACTTC; CDR3: CARSPGVYCEQYF
size: many; J: TRBJ2-3; D: TRBD2; V: TRBV5-1; DNA: TGCGCCAGCAGCTTCGGGGGGAACACAGATACGCAGTATTTT; CDR3: CASSFGGNTDTQYF
size: many; J: TRBJ1-3; D: TRBD1; V: TRBV12-3/TRBV12-4; DNA: TGTGCCAGCAATCAGGGGGTAGGAAACACCATATATTTT; CDR3: CASNQGVGNTIYF
size: .; J: TRBJ2-3; D: .; V: TRBV6-1; DNA: TGTGCCAGCAACCGGGGGGCAGGAGATACGCAGTATTTT; CDR3: CASNRGAGDTQYF
size: many; J: TRBJ2-7; D: .; V: TRBV12-3/TRBV12-4; DNA: TGTGCCAGCAGTCCCTCAAGAGAGCAGTACTTC; CDR3: CASSPSREQYF
size: many; J: TRBJ2-7; D: TRBD1; V: TRBV10-3; DNA: TGTGCCATCACCAGGGACAGTGAGCAGTACTTC; CDR3: CAITRDSEQYF
size: many; J: TRBJ1-1; D: TRBD1; V: TRBV3-1; DNA: TGTGCCAGCAGTCGGGACAGGGGATCAACAGCTGAAGCTTTCTTT; CDR3: CASSRDRGSTAEAFF
size: many; J: TRBJ1-5; D: .; V: TRBV25-1; DNA: TGTGCCAGCAGTTTTTGGGGAGGCAATCAGCCCCAGCATTTT; CDR3: CASSFWGGNQPQHF
size: many; J: TRBJ2-2; D: .; V: TRBV2; DNA: TGTGCCAGCAGCATCGCTGTGACCGGGGAGCTGTTTTTT; CDR3: CASSIAVTGELFF
size: many; J: TRBJ1-2; D: .; V: TRBV29-1; DNA: TGCAGCGTTGAAGACGAGTCAAAGGGCGGGGGCTACACCTTC; CDR3: CSVEDESKGGGYTF
size: many; J: TRBJ1-2; D: .; V: TRBV19; DNA: TGTGCCAGTAGTATCCTGCCCGAAAACTCCCTCTATGGCTACACCTTC; CDR3: CASSILPENSLYGYTF
size: .; J: TRBJ1-1; D: .; V: TRBV5-1; DNA: TGCGCCAGCAGCTTGTGGGAAGGGGTGAACACTGAAGCTTTCTTT; CDR3: CASSLWEGVNTEAFF
size: many; J: TRBJ1-3; D: .; V: TRBV12-3/TRBV12-4; DNA: TGTGCCAGCAGGTCTGGGGATGACACCATATATTTT; CDR3: CASRSGDDTIYF
size: few; J: TRBJ2-1; D: TRBD2; V: TRBV20-1; DNA: TGCAGTGCTACCTCCTTAGCGGGAGGGGTCCCGAGCAGTGAGCAGTTCTTC; CDR3: CSATSLAGGVPSSEQFF
size: few; J: TRBJ2-2; D: .; V: TRBV11-3; DNA: TGTGCCAGCAGCTTAAGGAGCTTACCCGGGAACACCGGGGAGCTGTTTTTT; CDR3: CASSLRSLPGNTGELFF
size: many; J: TRBJ2-2; D: .; V: TRBV29-1; DNA: TGCAGCGTTGTTCCAGCCCCGGGGGAGCTGTTTTTT; CDR3: CSVVPAPGELFF
size: many; J: TRBJ2-3; D: .; V: TRBV7-2; DNA: TGTGCCAGCAGCTTATTCGCCGGGGCGGATACGCAGTATTTT; CDR3: CASSLFAGADTQYF
size: many; J: TRBJ2-2; D: .; V: TRBV30; DNA: TGTGCCTGGACAGGGCCCACCGGGGAGCTGTTTTTT; CDR3: CAWTGPTGELFF
size: few; J: TRBJ2-1; D: TRBD2; V: TRBV7-9; DNA: TGTGCCAGCAGCGGACTAGCGGCCTCCTACAATGAGCAGTTCTTC; CDR3: CASSGLAASYNEQFF
size: many; J: TRBJ2-7; D: .; V: TRBV5-1; DNA: TGCGCCAGCGCCCTTGGACAGCTCTACGAGCAGTACTTC; CDR3: CASALGQLYEQYF
size: few; J: TRBJ2-7; D: .; V: TRBV5-1; DNA: TGTGCCAGCAGCTTAGTAGGAGACGAGCAGTACTTC; CDR3: CASSLVGDEQYF
size: many; J: TRBJ2-7; D: .; V: TRBV5-1; DNA: TGCGCCAGCAGCTTTGGGGAAGGGAAGCAGTACTTC; CDR3: CASSFGEGKQYF
size: many; J: TRBJ2-2; D: .; V: TRBV6-4; DNA: TGTGCCAGCAGTGACTCCCCCGGGGAGCTGTTTTTT; CDR3: CASSDSPGELFF
size: few; J: TRBJ1-1; D: TRBD1; V: TRBV30; DNA: TGTGCCTGGACCCGACTTCGGACAGGGATGAACACTGAAGCTTTCTTT; CDR3: CAWTRLRTGMNTEAFF
size: many; J: TRBJ2-7; D: .; V: TRBV12-2; DNA: TGTGCAAGTCACAACCAGGGCAGGCACTACGAGCAGTACTTC; CDR3: CASHNQGRHYEQYF
size: few; J: TRBJ1-5; D: .; V: TRBV3-1; DNA: TGTGCCAGCAGTTCCCCCCGGACCGCGACGCTTATTGAGGATCAGCCCCAGCATTTT; CDR3: CASSSPRTATLIEDQPQHF
size: many; J: TRBJ2-7; D: .; V: TRBV7-7; DNA: TGTGCCAGCAGCTCCCTGGAGGCCCCCTACGAGCAGTACTTC; CDR3: CASSSLEAPYEQYF
size: many; J: TRBJ2-3; D: .; V: TRBV12-3/TRBV12-4; DNA: TGTGCCAGCACCTACGTCCCCACAGATACGCAGTATTTT; CDR3: CASTYVPTDTQYF
size: .; J: TRBJ2-1; D: TRBD2; V: TRBV28; DNA: TGTGCCAGCACCGCAGGAGGGACTAGCGCCTACAATGAGCAGTTCTTC; CDR3: CASTAGGTSAYNEQFF
size: .; J: TRBJ2-1; D: TRBD2; V: TRBV11-2; DNA: TGTGCCAGCAGCTTAGAGGCTGGGCTAGCGGGGGTTTACAATGAGCAGTTCTTC; CDR3: CASSLEAGLAGVYNEQFF
size: many; J: TRBJ1-5; D: TRBD1; V: TRBV5-4; DNA: TGTGCCAGCAGCTTGGGGGGACAGGGAAATCAGCCCCAGCATTTT; CDR3: CASSLGGQGNQPQHF
size: many; J: TRBJ1-1; D: TRBD1; V: TRBV4-1; DNA: TGCGCCAGCAGCCAAGACGACAGGGGGCGGGATGCGAACACTGAAGCTTTCTTT; CDR3: CASSQDDRGRDANTEAFF
size: few; J: TRBJ2-3; D: .; V: TRBV9; DNA: TGTGCCAGACGGTCGGAAGGGACGCAGTATTTT; CDR3: CARRSEGTQYF
size: few; J: TRBJ2-2; D: .; V: TRBV5-1; DNA: TGCGCCAGCAGCTTGGTGCGGGCCGAGACCGGGGAGCTGTTTTTT; CDR3: CASSLVRAETGELFF
size: many; J: TRBJ2-2; D: .; V: TRBV20-1; DNA: TGCAGTGCTAGTAACAGGGGAGGCACCGGGGAGCTGTTTTTT; CDR3: CSASNRGGTGELFF
size: many; J: TRBJ2-3; D: TRBD1; V: TRBV6-5; DNA: TGTGCCAGCAGTTACGCAGGGGGCCAGAGCACAGATACGCAGTATTTT; CDR3: CASSYAGGQSTDTQYF
size: .; J: TRBJ1-1; D: TRBD1; V: TRBV4-1; DNA: TGCGCCAGCAGCCAAGGAGGAGGGGGCAGCACTGAAGCTTTCTTT; CDR3: CASSQGGGGSTEAFF
size: many; J: TRBJ1-2; D: .; V: TRBV12-3/TRBV12-4; DNA: TGTGCCAGCCGAACTGCCGGGACATGGAACTATGGCTACACCTTC; CDR3: CASRTAGTWNYGYTF
size: many; J: TRBJ1-2; D: .; V: TRBV10-3; DNA: TGTGCCATCAGCGGACGGGCGTCGGGCTATGGCTACACCTTC; CDR3: CAISGRASGYGYTF
size: many; J: TRBJ2-1; D: TRBD1; V: TRBV5-1; DNA: TGCGCCAGCAGCCCGCTGACAGGGAATGAGCAGTTCTTC; CDR3: CASSPLTGNEQFF
size: many; J: TRBJ1-2; D: TRBD1; V: TRBV20-1; DNA: TGCAGTGCTGGGACAGGCCTCTATGGCTACACCTTC; CDR3: CSAGTGLYGYTF
size: many; J: TRBJ2-1; D: .; V: TRBV5-1; DNA: TGCGCCAGCACCCTCGGGGCTACGTACAATGAGCAGTTCTTC; CDR3: CASTLGATYNEQFF
size: .; J: TRBJ2-5; D: TRBD2; V: TRBV30; DNA: TGTGCCTGGAGCGGACTAGCGGGGACCCAGTACTTC; CDR3: CAWSGLAGTQYF
size: few; J: TRBJ2-6; D: TRBD1; V: TRBV6-5; DNA: TGTGCCAGCAGTTCTCGGACAGGATCCGGGGCCAACGTCCTGACTTTC; CDR3: CASSSRTGSGANVLTF
size: many; J: TRBJ2-7; D: .; V: TRBV5-6; DNA: TGTGCCAGCAGCTTGGACCCTGGTACCTACGAGCAGTACTTC; CDR3: CASSLDPGTYEQYF
size: many; J: TRBJ1-3; D: TRBD1; V: TRBV7-2; DNA: TGTGCCAGCAGCTTAGGGACAGGGGGCGCGGACACCATATATTTT; CDR3: CASSLGTGGADTIYF
size: many; J: TRBJ2-3; D: TRBD1; V: TRBV2; DNA: TGTGCCAGCCGACTGGACAGGGGAAGCACAGATACGCAGTATTTT; CDR3: CASRLDRGSTDTQYF
size: many; J: TRBJ2-7; D: TRBD1; V: TRBV20-1; DNA: TGCAGTGCTAGCACTACCCGGGACAGTACCTACGAGCAGTACTTC; CDR3: CSASTTRDSTYEQYF
size: many; J: TRBJ2-7; D: .; V: TRBV30; DNA: TGTGCCTGGAGTCCCAGGGCCTACGAGCAGTACTTC; CDR3: CAWSPRAYEQYF
size: many; J: TRBJ2-7; D: .; V: TRBV5-1; DNA: TGCGCCAGCAGGGACAGTAACGTCCACGAGCAGTACTTC; CDR3: CASRDSNVHEQYF